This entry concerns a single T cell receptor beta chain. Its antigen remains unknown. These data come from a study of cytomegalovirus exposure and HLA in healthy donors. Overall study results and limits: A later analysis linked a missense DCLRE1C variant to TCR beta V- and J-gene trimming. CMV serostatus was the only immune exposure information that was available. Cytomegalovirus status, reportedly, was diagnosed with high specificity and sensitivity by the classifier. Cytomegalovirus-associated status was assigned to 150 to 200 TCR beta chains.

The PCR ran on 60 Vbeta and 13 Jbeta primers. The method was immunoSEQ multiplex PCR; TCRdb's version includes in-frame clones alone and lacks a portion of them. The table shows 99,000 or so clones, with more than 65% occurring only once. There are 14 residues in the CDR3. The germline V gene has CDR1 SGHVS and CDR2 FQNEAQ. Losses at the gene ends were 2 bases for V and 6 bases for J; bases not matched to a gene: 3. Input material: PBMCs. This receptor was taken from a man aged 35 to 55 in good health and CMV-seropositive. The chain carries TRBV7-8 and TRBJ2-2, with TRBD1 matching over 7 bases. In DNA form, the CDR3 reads TGTGCCAGCAGCTTAAACAGGGGTCCCGGGGAGCTGTTTTTT. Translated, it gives CASSLNRGPGELFF.